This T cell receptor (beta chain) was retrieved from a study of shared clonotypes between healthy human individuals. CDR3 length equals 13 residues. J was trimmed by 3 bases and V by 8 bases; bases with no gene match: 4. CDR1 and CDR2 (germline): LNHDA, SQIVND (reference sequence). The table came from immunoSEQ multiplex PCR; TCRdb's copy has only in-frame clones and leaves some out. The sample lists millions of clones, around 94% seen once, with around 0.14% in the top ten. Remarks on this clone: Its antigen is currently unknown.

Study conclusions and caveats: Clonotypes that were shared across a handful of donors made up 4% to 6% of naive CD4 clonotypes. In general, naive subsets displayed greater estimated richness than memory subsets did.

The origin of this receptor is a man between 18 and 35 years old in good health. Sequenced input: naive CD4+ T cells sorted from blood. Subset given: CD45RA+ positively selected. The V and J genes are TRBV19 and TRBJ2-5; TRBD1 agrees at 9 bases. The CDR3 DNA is TGTGCCAGTGGGGACAGGGTTAAAGAGACCCAGTACTTC. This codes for CASGDRVKETQYF. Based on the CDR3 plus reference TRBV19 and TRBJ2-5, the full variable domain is DGGITQSPKYLFRKEGQNVTLSCEQNLNHDAMYWYRQDPGQGLRLIYYSQIVNDFQKGDIAEGYSVSREKKESFPLTVTSAQKNPTAFYLCASGDRVKETQYFGPGTRLLVL.